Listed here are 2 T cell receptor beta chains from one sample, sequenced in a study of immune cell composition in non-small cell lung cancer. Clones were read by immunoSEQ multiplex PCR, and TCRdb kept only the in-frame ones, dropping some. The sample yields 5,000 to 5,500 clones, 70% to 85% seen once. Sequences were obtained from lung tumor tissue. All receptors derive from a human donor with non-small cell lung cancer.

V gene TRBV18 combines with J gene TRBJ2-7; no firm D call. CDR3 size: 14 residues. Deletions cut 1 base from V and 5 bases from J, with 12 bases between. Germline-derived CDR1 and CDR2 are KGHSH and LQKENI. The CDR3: CASSPLGGTDEQYF. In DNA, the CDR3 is TGTGCCAGCTCACCACTAGGTGGCACAGACGAGCAGTACTTC.

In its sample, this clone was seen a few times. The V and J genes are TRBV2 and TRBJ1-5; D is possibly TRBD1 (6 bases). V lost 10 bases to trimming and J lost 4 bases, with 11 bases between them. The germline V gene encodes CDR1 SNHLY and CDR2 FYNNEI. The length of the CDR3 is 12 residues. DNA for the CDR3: TGTGCCACCCGGGACACTAATCAGCCCCAGCATTTT. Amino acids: CATRDTNQPQHF.